This T cell receptor (beta chain) was recorded in a study of cytomegalovirus exposure and HLA in healthy donors. Healthy donors of bone marrow made up the group. General observations from the study: It was reported that the classifier diagnosed cytomegalovirus status with high specificity and sensitivity in both the original and validation cohorts. Previously analyzed data showed that most TCR beta V segments were productive at a frequency of about 87% or about 30%. Links to common viral pathogens appeared, in a later analysis, for several of the most significant clusters.

With regard to this clone: What it binds is unknown.

PCR used 60 Vbeta primers and 13 Jbeta primers. Measured with immunoSEQ multiplex PCR; TCRdb has only the in-frame clones, and not every one. This sample has 50,000 or so clones, with around 81% found just once. The sample was PBMCs. This receptor was taken from a boy aged 5-17 years in good health and CMV-seropositive.

The CDR3 DNA follows: TGTGCCACCAGCGATTCCCCGGGACAGGGAGAGACCCAGTACTTC. It yields the protein CATSDSPGQGETQYF. This sequence joins TRBV15 and TRBJ2-5, with 9 nucleotides matching TRBD1. With V trimmed by 5 bases and J by 4 bases, 8 bases remained unmatched. Per the germline V gene, CDR1 is LNHNV and CDR2 is YYDKDF (reference sequence). The CDR3 extends over 15 amino acids.